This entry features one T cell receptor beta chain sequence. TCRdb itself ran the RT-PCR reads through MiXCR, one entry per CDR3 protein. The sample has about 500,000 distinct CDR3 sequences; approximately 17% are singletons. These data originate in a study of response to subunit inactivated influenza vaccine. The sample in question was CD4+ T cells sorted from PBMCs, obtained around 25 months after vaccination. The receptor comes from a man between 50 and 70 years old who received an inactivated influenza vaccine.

The CDR3 region has the DNA TGTGCCATCAGCCGGGACGCCACAGAAAAACTGTTTTTT. It is translated as CAISRDATEKLFF. The V call is TRBV10-3, the J call TRBJ1-4, with TRBD1 as a possible D gene (5 bases). Germline CDR1 and CDR2: ENHRY and SYGVKD. Trimming took 6 bases from V and 8 from J, leaving 13 bases between them. This CDR3 contains 13 residues.